This is a list of T cell receptor beta chains from one sample in a study of shared clonotypes between healthy human individuals. Here immunoSEQ multiplex PCR was the method, and the copy in TCRdb shows in-frame clones only, minus some. The table lists around 2,100,000 clones, about 95% of them singletons. The sample consisted of naive CD8+ T cells sorted from blood. The source is a man aged 18-30 years in good health. Each CDR3 is given with its conserved first and last residue. The D gene is left open where the match is weak. Clone size is given for some rows only: seen once, a few or many times, or a class if the clone is expanded.

DNA | CDR3 | J | D | V | size
TGTGCCAGCAGCTTGTCTAACTACGAGCAGTACTTC | CASSLSNYEQYF | TRBJ2-7 | - | TRBV5-5 | -
TGCGCCAGCAGTCACAGGGGGTCGGGCACAGATACGCAGTATTTT | CASSHRGSGTDTQYF | TRBJ2-3 | TRBD1 | TRBV10-2 | -
TGTGCCAGCAGGGACAGGGCCCAAGAGACCCAGTACTTC | CASRDRAQETQYF | TRBJ2-5 | TRBD1 | TRBV5-4 | -
TGCGCCAGCAGCTACCAGACAGGGGAGGACTACGAGCAGTACTTC | CASSYQTGEDYEQYF | TRBJ2-7 | TRBD1 | TRBV4-1 | -
TGTGCCAGCGGCGAAGTGGACAGGGCCCCCTACGAGCAGTACTTC | CASGEVDRAPYEQYF | TRBJ2-7 | TRBD1 | TRBV7-9 | -
TGTGCCAGCAGCTGGGGACTAGCGAGGTCGTACCAAGAGACCCAGTACTTC | CASSWGLARSYQETQYF | TRBJ2-5 | TRBD2 | TRBV7-6 | once
TGCAGCGTTTCGACTGAGAACACCGGGGAGCTGTTTTTT | CSVSTENTGELFF | TRBJ2-2 | - | TRBV29-1 | -
TGTGCCAGTAGTACCGGCGGTGGAGGTTGGGCCTACGAGCAGTACTTC | CASSTGGGGWAYEQYF | TRBJ2-7 | - | TRBV19 | -
TGTGCCAGCTCACCATCGGCGGGGGTGCACTATGGCTACACCTTC | CASSPSAGVHYGYTF | TRBJ1-2 | - | TRBV18 | -
TGTGCTAGTGGTTATACAACCCAAGGGACTGAAGCTTTCTTT | CASGYTTQGTEAFF | TRBJ1-1 | - | TRBV12-5 | -
TGTGCCAGTAGTAGCATGGGACAGGGAACGCAGTATTTT | CASSSMGQGTQYF | TRBJ2-3 | TRBD1 | TRBV19 | -
TGTGCCACCAGCGACGACAGTCCCTACGAGCAGTACTTC | CATSDDSPYEQYF | TRBJ2-7 | - | TRBV15 | once
TGTGCCAGCAGCTTGGTGAGCAGCCTGGCCTACGAGCAGTACTTC | CASSLVSSLAYEQYF | TRBJ2-7 | - | TRBV5-5 | -
TGCAGCGTTGAAGATCTCCAGGGTCTGGCGAACACCATATATTTT | CSVEDLQGLANTIYF | TRBJ1-3 | - | TRBV29-1 | -
TGTGCCAGCAGTGAAGGGGAGACCCAGTACTTC | CASSEGETQYF | TRBJ2-5 | - | TRBV25-1 | few
TGCGCCAGCAGCCAAGATAGCGGTAGGGTGTTGAGCGAGCAGTACTTC | CASSQDSGRVLSEQYF | TRBJ2-7 | - | TRBV4-1 | -
TGCGCCAGCAGCCAAGATTCGGACACCTGGGGTGAGCAGTACTTC | CASSQDSDTWGEQYF | TRBJ2-7 | - | TRBV4-3 | -
TGTGCCAGCAGTCAGGGAAACACTGAAGCTTTCTTT | CASSQGNTEAFF | TRBJ1-1 | - | TRBV6-5 | -
TGTGCCAGCAGTTTTCTGCCTACTAGTACAGTCAACACTGAAGCTTTCTTT | CASSFLPTSTVNTEAFF | TRBJ1-1 | - | TRBV28 | -
TGTGCCAGCAGTGAAGCGTTGGGGGTAAGCACAGATACGCAGTATTTT | CASSEALGVSTDTQYF | TRBJ2-3 | - | TRBV6-1 | -
TGTGCCAGCAGCTTCCGGGGTTACAATGAGCAGTTCTTC | CASSFRGYNEQFF | TRBJ2-1 | - | TRBV9 | -
TGTGCCAGCAGCGAGGGACTAGGGGCCTACGAGCAGTACTTC | CASSEGLGAYEQYF | TRBJ2-7 | TRBD2 | TRBV9 | -
TGTGCCAGCAGCCCAGAGGGGTTTGGTAATTATGGCTACACCTTC | CASSPEGFGNYGYTF | TRBJ1-2 | - | TRBV9 | -